The 14 T cell receptor beta chains listed next were all sequenced from one sample in a study of post-analysis software for immune sequencing data. The study's findings and limits: Compared with controls, patients had more of 4 or 5 TRBV segments, including TRBV5-6, TRBV5-1 and TRBV20-1.

These receptors have no identified antigens. TCR beta libraries were prepared from cDNA with unique molecular identifiers. Each CDR3 protein is one row after TCRdb ran MiXCR on the PCR reads. The sample shows about 540,000 distinct CDR3 sequences, approximately 34% of them seen only once. Material for sequencing was blood. The source of these receptors is a girl under 18 with multiple sclerosis.

This clonotype was counted between two and nine times. The chain is built from TRBV9 and TRBJ2-7, with 9 bases matching TRBD1. The V and J ends lost 4 bases and 7 bases, in that order; junction bases with no gene match: 6. Looked up from germline, CDR1 is SGDLS and CDR2 is YYNGEE. The length of the CDR3 is 13 residues. The CDR3 region is CASSPGTGWEQYF. Here the CDR3 DNA reads TGTGCCAGCAGCCCGGGGACAGGGTGGGAGCAGTACTTC.

J is TRBJ2-1 and V is TRBV5-1, with TRBD2 as a possible D gene (5 bases). The V end lost 3 bases, the J end lost 8 bases, and 18 bases lay between the germline ends. The CDR3 is 15 amino acids. The germline gives CDR1 SGHRS, CDR2 YFSETQ. Here the CDR3 DNA reads TGCGCCAGCAGCTCTAATGGACTCGTCGGCGATGAGCAGTTCTTC. Residues: CASSSNGLVGDEQFF.

This clonotype was observed a few times. V is TRBV7-9 and J is TRBJ2-1, with 7 nucleotides matching TRBD1. The V gene's germline CDR1 is SEHNR and CDR2 FQNEAQ (reference sequence). CDR3 length: 14 residues. V trimming: 5 bases; J trimming: 7 bases; junction bases outside the gene matches: 8. In DNA, the CDR3 is TGTGCCAGCAGCCCCCAGAAGACAGGGAATGAGCAGTTCTTC. It translates to CASSPQKTGNEQFF.

This clonotype was picked up many times. An end of the junction differs from the germline gene, which may be a read error. The genes are TRBV5-1 and TRBJ2-1; D is perhaps TRBD1 (6 bases). CDR3 length equals 13 residues. Germline CDR1 SGHRS, CDR2 YFSETQ. The CDR3 spells CASSRGSYNEQFF. CDR3 DNA: TGTGCCAGCAGCAGGGGTTCCTACAATGAGCAGTTCTTC.

This clonotype was recorded once. The genes are TRBV7-9 and TRBJ1-4; D unclear. Trimming removed 5 bases at V and 0 bases at J, with 7 bases between. The CDR3 consists of 14 residues. Germline CDR1 SEHNR, CDR2 FQNEAQ (reference sequence). Here the CDR3 reads CASSPEATNEKLFF. CDR3 DNA sequence: TGTGCCAGCAGCCCCGAGGCAACTAATGAAAAACTGTTTTTT.

This chain joins TRBV20-1 and TRBJ2-7, with TRBD1 matching 8 bases. CDR3 size: 16 residues. Germline V gene data show CDR1 as DFQATT and CDR2 as SNEGSKA (reference sequence). J lost 1 base, V lost 2 bases, and 10 bases had no gene match. CDR3 coding DNA: TGCAGTGCTAGAAGCCAGGGGGCCTGGGGATCCTACGAGCAGTACTTC. Its protein is CSARSQGAWGSYEQYF.

This clonotype has only a few counts. The rearrangement uses TRBV7-2 and TRBJ2-3; a weak D match, TRBD1 (6 bases). Germline V gene lookup returns CDR1 SGHTA and CDR2 FQGNSA. CDR3 length: 13 residues. Trimming pared 8 bases from V and 9 bases from J, leaving 18 bases between. The CDR3 sequence: CASRTRWGLTQYF. CDR3 sequence (DNA): TGTGCCAGCCGAACCCGGTGGGGGCTCACGCAGTATTTT.

The chain combines TRBV20-1 with TRBJ2-5; D is undetermined. V lost 2 bases and J 1 base, leaving 14 bases between the germline ends. The CDR3 totals 15 residues. CDR1 is DFQATT and CDR2 is SNEGSKA in the germline V gene (reference sequence). This CDR3 reads CSARHRPAPQETQYF. For the CDR3, the DNA is TGCAGTGCTAGACACCGACCCGCACCCCAAGAGACCCAGTACTTC.

The chain employs TRBV5-6 and TRBJ1-2, with TRBD1 matching 8 bases. CDR3 length: 16 residues. CDR1 is SGHDT, CDR2 YYEEEE, per germline. J was trimmed by 3 bases and V by 0 bases; bases with no gene match: 7. The CDR3 bases are TGTGCCAGCAGCTTGGTGTGCAGGGGGCCCGACTATGGCTACACCTTC. It translates to CASSLVCRGPDYGYTF.

There are a few counts of this clonotype. CDR3 coding DNA: TGCAGTGCTAGAGTGGGACTAGCGGGGGGGCCGGGAAACATTCAGTACTTC. Protein sequence: CSARVGLAGGPGNIQYF. The chain recombines TRBV20-1 with TRBJ2-4, with 16 bases fitting TRBD2. This CDR3 is built from 17 residues. V was pared by 1 base and J by 6 bases, with 6 bases of the junction left unmatched. In germline, CDR1 is DFQATT, CDR2 SNEGSKA (reference sequence).

This chain links TRBV6-6 with TRBJ2-5; 7 nucleotides agree with TRBD2. Germline CDR1 is MNHNY and CDR2 is SVGAGI (reference sequence). The CDR3 runs to 13 residues. V lost 6 bases, J lost 3 bases, and 4 bases stayed unmatched. The CDR3, as DNA: TGTGCCAGCAGGGGGACTAACGAAGAGACCCAGTACTTC. Protein product: CASRGTNEETQYF.

This clonotype was seen only a few times. This chain joins TRBV29-1 and TRBJ2-1; D is possibly TRBD2 (7 bases). The germline CDR1 and CDR2 sequences are SQVTM and ANQGSEA. V lost 7 bases to trimming and J lost 4 bases, with 20 bases between them. This CDR3 region has 15 residues. DNA for the CDR3: TGCAGCGCTGAGGGGGTCGCGGGGGTTTACAATGAGCAGTTCTTC. This codes for CSAEGVAGVYNEQFF.

As regards this clonotype: The final CDR3 position lacks the conserved phenylalanine or tryptophan, pointing to a likely read error. The chain links TRBV6-5 to TRBJ1-4; TRBD1 is a possible D gene (5 bases). V was trimmed by 2 bases and J by 8 bases, leaving 15 bases between them. The CDR3 contains 15 residues. Germline V gene lookup returns CDR1 MNHEY and CDR2 SVGAGI. Here the CDR3 DNA reads TGTGCCAGCAGTTACAGCCGGGGCTTGGGAGAAAAACTGTTTTTG. Amino acid sequence: CASSYSRGLGEKLFL.

The CDR3 reads CSARDAILQETQYF. CDR3 DNA sequence: TGCAGTGCTAGAGACGCTATACTACAAGAGACCCAGTACTTC. J is TRBJ2-5 and V is TRBV20-1; D ambiguous. Trimming cost V 0 bases and J 2 bases, with 10 bases left between them. Germline-derived CDR1 and CDR2 are DFQATT and SNEGSKA (reference sequence). This CDR3 comprises 14 residues.